This TCR beta chain was obtained from a study of blood T cell repertoires in COVID-19. Study context: COVID-19 samples from acute and convalescent phases originated in the United States, Italy and Spain.

This CDR3 has 13 amino acids. Trimming stripped 1 base from V and 7 bases from J, with 7 bases between. Germline CDR1 SEHNR, CDR2 FQNEAQ (reference sequence). In the original analysis: Nucleated cell number was recorded as an estimate derived from reference gene primer amplification. The method was immunoSEQ multiplex PCR; TCRdb's version includes in-frame clones alone and lacks a portion of them. V, J and clone size derive from that table, while D and trimming were established from the DNA sequence. Here the sample spans around 260,000 clones, more than 85% being singletons. The sequencing input was peripheral blood. J is TRBJ2-2 and V is TRBV7-9, with no clear D. The receptor was isolated from a woman aged 25 to 45 with COVID-19, enrolled during active disease. As DNA, the CDR3 is TGTGCCAGCAGCTTAGATCTCCTCGGGGAGCTGTTTTTT. Protein: CASSLDLLGELFF. Together with reference TRBV7-9 and TRBJ2-2, the CDR3 gives the full variable domain: DTGVSQNPRHKITKRGQNVTFRCDPISEHNRLYWYRQTLGQGPEFLTYFQNEAQLEKSRLLSDRFSAERPKGSFSTLEIQRTEQGDSAMYLCASSLDLLGELFFGEGSRLTVL.